Here is one T cell receptor beta chain with its context. The source of the sample is a study of blood T cell repertoires in COVID-19. Study-level information: COVID-19 samples collected from the United States, Italy and Spain covered acute and convalescent phases. PBMCs, B-cell-depleted T cells, or T cells provided the cDNA or gDNA that made up the material.

Trimming removed 1 base from V and 3 bases from J; junction bases left unmatched: 8. The CDR3 is 16 amino acids. CDR1 is SGHNT and CDR2 is YENEEA in the germline V gene. Original methodology: Amplification of reference gene primers provided the estimated nucleated cell counts. Only in-frame clones appear in the TCRdb table, and some are missing; sequencing was by immunoSEQ multiplex PCR. The DNA gave D and trimming, while V, J and clone size come from that table. The table has around 100,000 clones, around 90% seen once; the top ten hold roughly 4.6%. The TCR comes from a human donor in a cohort sampled during active COVID-19. The specimen was peripheral blood. J is TRBJ1-2 and V is TRBV11-3, with 7 bases aligning to TRBD1. The CDR3 DNA sequence: TGTGCCAGCAGCTTAGGGACGACAGGGCTCGACTATGGCTACACCTTC. Translating it yields CASSLGTTGLDYGYTF.